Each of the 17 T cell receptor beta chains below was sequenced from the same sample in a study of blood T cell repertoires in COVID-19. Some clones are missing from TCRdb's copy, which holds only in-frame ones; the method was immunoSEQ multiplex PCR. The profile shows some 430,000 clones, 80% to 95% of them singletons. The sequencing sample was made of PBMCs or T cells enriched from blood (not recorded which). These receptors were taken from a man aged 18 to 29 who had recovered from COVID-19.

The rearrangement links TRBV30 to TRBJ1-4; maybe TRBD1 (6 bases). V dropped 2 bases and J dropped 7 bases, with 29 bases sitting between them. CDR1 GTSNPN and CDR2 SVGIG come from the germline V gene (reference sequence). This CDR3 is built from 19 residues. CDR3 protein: CAWSIPRWSKGGDGEKLFF. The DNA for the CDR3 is TGTGCCTGGAGTATCCCACGATGGAGTAAAGGGGGGGATGGTGAAAAACTGTTTTTT.

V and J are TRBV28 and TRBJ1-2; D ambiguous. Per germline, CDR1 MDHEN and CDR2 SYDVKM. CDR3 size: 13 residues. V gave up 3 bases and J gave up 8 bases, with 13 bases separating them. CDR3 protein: CASSLWEGRGYTF. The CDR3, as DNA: TGTGCCAGCAGTTTGTGGGAGGGTCGAGGCTACACCTTC.

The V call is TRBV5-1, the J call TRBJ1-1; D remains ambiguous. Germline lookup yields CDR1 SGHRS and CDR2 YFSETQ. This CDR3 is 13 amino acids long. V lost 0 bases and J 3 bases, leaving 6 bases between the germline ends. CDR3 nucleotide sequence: TGCGCCAGCAGCTTGGACAGTCACACTGAAGCTTTCTTT. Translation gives CASSLDSHTEAFF. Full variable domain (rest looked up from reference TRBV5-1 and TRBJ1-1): KAGVTQTPRYLIKTRGQQVTLSCSPISGHRSVSWYQQTPGQGLQFLFEYFSETQRNKGNFPGRFSGRQFSNSRSEMNVSTLELGDSALYLCASSLDSHTEAFFGQGTRLTVV.

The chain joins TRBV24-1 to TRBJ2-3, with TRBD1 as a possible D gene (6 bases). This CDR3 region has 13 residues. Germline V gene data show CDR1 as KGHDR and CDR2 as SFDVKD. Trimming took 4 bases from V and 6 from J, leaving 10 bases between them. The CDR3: CATSDRGRDTQYF. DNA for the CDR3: TGTGCCACCAGTGACAGGGGTCGGGATACGCAGTATTTT.

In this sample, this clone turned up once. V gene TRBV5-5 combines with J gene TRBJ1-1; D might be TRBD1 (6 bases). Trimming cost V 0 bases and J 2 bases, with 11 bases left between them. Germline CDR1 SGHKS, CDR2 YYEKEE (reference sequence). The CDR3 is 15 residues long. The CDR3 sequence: CASSLVGTQNTEAFF. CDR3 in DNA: TGTGCCAGCAGCTTGGTGGGGACACAAAACACTGAAGCTTTCTTT.

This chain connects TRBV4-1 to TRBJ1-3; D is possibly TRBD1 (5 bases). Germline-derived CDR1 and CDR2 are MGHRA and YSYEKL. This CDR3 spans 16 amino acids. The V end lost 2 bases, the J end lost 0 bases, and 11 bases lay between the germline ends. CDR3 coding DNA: TGCGCCAGCAGCCAATTGGGAGGGGCCTCTGGAAACACCATATATTTT. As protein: CASSQLGGASGNTIYF.

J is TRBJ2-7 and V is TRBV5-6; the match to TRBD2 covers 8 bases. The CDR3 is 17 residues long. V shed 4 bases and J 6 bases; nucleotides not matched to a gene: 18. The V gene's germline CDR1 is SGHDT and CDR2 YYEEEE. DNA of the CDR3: TGTGCCAGCAGCCAAGGCTTAGCGGGGCAACGGCCGACCGAGCAGTACTTC. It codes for CASSQGLAGQRPTEQYF.

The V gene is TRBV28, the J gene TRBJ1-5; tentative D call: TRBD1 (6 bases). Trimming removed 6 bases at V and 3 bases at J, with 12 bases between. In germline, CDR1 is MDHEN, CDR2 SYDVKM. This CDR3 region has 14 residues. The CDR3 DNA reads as TGTGCCAGCAGCTCCCGGGACAACAATCAGCCCCAGCATTTT. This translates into CASSSRDNNQPQHF.

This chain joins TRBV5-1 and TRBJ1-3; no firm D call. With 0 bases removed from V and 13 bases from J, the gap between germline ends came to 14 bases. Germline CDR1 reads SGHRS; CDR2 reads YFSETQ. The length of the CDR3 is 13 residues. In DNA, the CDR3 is TGCGCCAGCAGCTTGGCCGCCCAAGCCAGGATATATTTT. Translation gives CASSLAAQARIYF.

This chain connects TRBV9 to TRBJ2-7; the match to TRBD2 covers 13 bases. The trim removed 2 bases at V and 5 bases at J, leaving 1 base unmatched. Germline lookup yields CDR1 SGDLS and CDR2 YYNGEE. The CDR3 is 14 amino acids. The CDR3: CASSVTSGRDEQYF. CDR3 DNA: TGTGCCAGCAGCGTTACTAGCGGGAGGGACGAGCAGTACTTC.

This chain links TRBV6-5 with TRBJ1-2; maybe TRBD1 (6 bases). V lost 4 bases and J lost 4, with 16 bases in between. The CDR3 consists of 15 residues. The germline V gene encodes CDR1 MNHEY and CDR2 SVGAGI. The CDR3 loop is CASSSGTGHGYGYTF. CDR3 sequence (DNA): TGTGCCAGCAGTTCCGGAACAGGGCATGGCTATGGCTACACCTTC.

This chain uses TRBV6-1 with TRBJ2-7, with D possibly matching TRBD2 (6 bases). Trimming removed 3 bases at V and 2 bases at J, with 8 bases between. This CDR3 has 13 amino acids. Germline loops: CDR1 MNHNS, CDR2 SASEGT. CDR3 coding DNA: TGTGCCAGCAGTGATAGCGGCCCCTACGAGCAGTACTTC. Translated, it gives CASSDSGPYEQYF.

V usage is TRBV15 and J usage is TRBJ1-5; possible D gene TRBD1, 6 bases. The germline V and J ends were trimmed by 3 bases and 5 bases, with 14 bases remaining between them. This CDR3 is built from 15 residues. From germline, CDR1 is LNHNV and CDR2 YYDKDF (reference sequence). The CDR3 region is CATSRDDRSHQPQHF. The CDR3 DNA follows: TGTGCCACCAGCAGGGACGACAGGAGTCATCAGCCCCAGCATTTT.

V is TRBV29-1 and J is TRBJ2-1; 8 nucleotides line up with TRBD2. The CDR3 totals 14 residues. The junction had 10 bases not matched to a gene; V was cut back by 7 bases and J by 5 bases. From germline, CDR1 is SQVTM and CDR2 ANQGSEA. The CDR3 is CSAAGTRDDNEQFF. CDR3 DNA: TGCAGCGCCGCCGGGACTAGAGACGACAATGAGCAGTTCTTC.

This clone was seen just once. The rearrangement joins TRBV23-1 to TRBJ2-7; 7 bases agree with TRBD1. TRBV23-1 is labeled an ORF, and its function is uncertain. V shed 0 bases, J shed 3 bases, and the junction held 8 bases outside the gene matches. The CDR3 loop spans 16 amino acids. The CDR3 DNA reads TGCGCCAGCAGTCAATCGTGGCGACAGGGACGCTACGAGCAGTACTTC. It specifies CASSQSWRQGRYEQYF.

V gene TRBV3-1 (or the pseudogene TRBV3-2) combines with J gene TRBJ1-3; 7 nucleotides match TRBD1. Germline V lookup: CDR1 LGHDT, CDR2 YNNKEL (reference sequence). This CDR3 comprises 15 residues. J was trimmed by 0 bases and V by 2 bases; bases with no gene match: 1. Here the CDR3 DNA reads TGTGCCAGCAGCCAACGACAGGGCTCTGGAAACACCATATATTTT. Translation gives CASSQRQGSGNTIYF.

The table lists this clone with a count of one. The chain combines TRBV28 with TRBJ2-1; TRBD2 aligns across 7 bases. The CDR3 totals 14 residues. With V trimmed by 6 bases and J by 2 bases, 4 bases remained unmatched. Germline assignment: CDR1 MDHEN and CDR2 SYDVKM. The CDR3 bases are TGTGCCAGCAGAAACCTAGCGGCCTACAATGAGCAGTTCTTC. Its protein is CASRNLAAYNEQFF.